These 17 T cell receptor beta chains were sequenced from one sample in a study of blood T cells in healthy people across ages. Together with a sample-barcoded 5' primer, a J-beta primer mix was included in a second PCR lasting roughly 6 to 12 cycles. Each CDR3 protein gets one entry after TCRdb re-called the 5' RACE reads with MiXCR. The repertoire holds 780,000 or so distinct CDR3 sequences, with less than 70% as singletons. What was sequenced was blood. These receptors originate from a man older than 75 in good health.

The rearrangement uses TRBV5-1 and TRBJ2-6; 8 bases map to TRBD1. This CDR3 has 18 residues. V lost 4 bases and J lost 1; bases outside the gene matches: 10. The germline CDR1 and CDR2 sequences are SGHRS and YFSETQ. The CDR3 here is CASSPRQGIESGANVLTF. The CDR3 bases are TGCGCCAGCAGCCCGAGACAGGGGATTGAGTCTGGGGCCAACGTCCTGACTTTC.

V usage is TRBV2 and J usage is TRBJ2-7; 10 bases line up with TRBD2. This CDR3 spans 15 amino acids. Germline-derived CDR1 and CDR2 are SNHLY and FYNNEI. V shed 11 bases and J 3 bases; nucleotides not matched to a gene: 13. CDR3 region: CAGLTSGRELYEQYF. CDR3 sequence (DNA): TGTGCCGGGCTCACGAGCGGGAGGGAACTCTACGAGCAGTACTTC.

Only a few counts were recorded for this clonotype. The chain carries TRBV5-1 and TRBJ2-1; TRBD2 matches 12 bases. Germline CDR1 and CDR2: SGHRS and YFSETQ. The CDR3 covers 15 residues. Trimming cost V 4 bases and J 7 bases; bases outside gene matches: 6. CDR3 in amino acids: CASSRTSGDRNEQFF. The CDR3 coding sequence is TGCGCCAGCAGCCGGACTAGCGGGGACCGGAATGAGCAGTTCTTC.

The chain is built from TRBV21-1 and TRBJ2-7; TRBD1 is the table's D call, not checked against the DNA. TRBV21-1 is given as a pseudogene. CDR3 length: 16 amino acids. As DNA, the CDR3 is TGTGCCAGCAGCAAAGATGATACCGGGACAGACTACGAGCAGTACTTC. Its protein is CASSKDDTGTDYEQYF.

This sequence joins TRBV12-3 or TRBV12-4 and TRBJ1-2, with 8 bases lining up with TRBD1. V was clipped by 6 bases and J by 12 bases; unmatched bases: 15. The length of the CDR3 is 14 residues. The CDR3 DNA reads as TGTGCCAGCAGGCTACAGGGGGAAATGGAAGGCAACACCTTC. This gives the protein CASRLQGEMEGNTF.

CDR3 in amino acids: CASSYSGTVPYEQFF. CDR3 DNA sequence: TGCGCCAGCAGCTACTCAGGAACAGTACCCTACGAGCAGTTCTTC. The J gene is TRBJ2-7, the V gene TRBV5-1, with D unresolved. The J call is doubtful: the DNA matches TRBJ2-1 better. Germline V lookup: CDR1 SGHRS, CDR2 YFSETQ. This CDR3 comprises 15 residues.

The rearrangement joins TRBV9 to TRBJ2-5; D possibly uses TRBD1 or TRBD2 (6 bases each). The J call may be faulty, since TRBJ2-7 better matches the DNA end. Germline CDR1 is SGDLS and CDR2 is YYNGEE. The length of the CDR3 is 15 residues. The CDR3 protein is CASSLRGTGGHEQYF. The CDR3 coding sequence is TGTGCCAGCAGCCTTCGGGGGACCGGGGGCCACGAGCAGTACTTC.

With respect to this clonotype: The junction shows a germline mismatch at one end, possibly a read error. CDR3: CAGSFGPQETQYF. The CDR3 region has the DNA TGCGCCGGCAGCTTTGGCCCCCAAGAGACCCAGTACTTC. The rearrangement joins TRBV5-1 to TRBJ2-5; D gene uncertain. Germline V CDR1 and CDR2: SGHRS, YFSETQ. The CDR3 sequence is 13 residues long. Full variable domain (outside the CDR3, taken from reference TRBV5-1 and TRBJ2-5): KAGVTQTPRYLIKTRGQQVTLSCSPISGHRSVSWYQQTPGQGLQFLFEYFSETQRNKGNFPGRFSGRQFSNSRSEMNVSTLELGDSALYLCAGSFGPQETQYFGPGTRLLVL.

For this clonotype: No DNA is shown, since the ends of the CDR3 on it are uncertain; the CDR3 is the one TCRdb lists. V and J are TRBV21-1 and TRBJ2-5; TRBD1, the table's D call, was not compared with the DNA. TRBV21-1 is shown as a pseudogene. With termini counted, the CDR3 has 15 amino acids. CDR3 region: CASSKVGQGAGEQYF.

The chain couples TRBV13 to TRBJ1-2; no clear D gene. The V gene's germline CDR1 is PRHDT and CDR2 FYEKMQ (reference sequence). This CDR3 comprises 16 residues. Trimming pared 5 bases from V and 1 base from J, leaving 17 bases between. The DNA of the CDR3 is TGTGCCAGCAGCCTCCAACCGGGAACTATTAACTATGGCTACACCTTC. This translates into CASSLQPGTINYGYTF. The variable domain in full, with the rest retrieved from reference TRBV13 and TRBJ1-2, is AAGVIQSPRHLIKEKRETATLKCYPIPRHDTVYWYQQGPGQDPQFLISFYEKMQSDKGSIPDRFSAQQFSDYHSELNMSSLELGDSALYFCASSLQPGTINYGYTFGSGTRLTVV.

The chain links TRBV10-3 to TRBJ1-2; no definite D call. The CDR3 has 12 residues. Deletions cut 6 bases from V and 8 bases from J, with 13 bases between. CDR1 ENHRY and CDR2 SYGVKD come from the germline V gene. For the CDR3, the DNA is TGTGCCATCAGCGTTGACTCGGAGGGCTACACCTTC. Translation gives CAISVDSEGYTF.

The rearrangement links TRBV6-5 to TRBJ2-1; D is unclear. This CDR3 has 11 amino acids. V gave up 7 bases and J gave up 6 bases, with 7 bases separating them. From germline, CDR1 is MNHEY and CDR2 SVGAGI. As DNA, the CDR3 is TGTGCCAGCAATGACTGCAATGAGCAGTTCTTC. Translated, it gives CASNDCNEQFF.

The chain links TRBV5-1 to TRBJ1-2; D unclear. Trimming pared 0 bases from V and 2 bases from J, leaving 14 bases between. The length of the CDR3 is 16 residues. Germline assignment: CDR1 SGHRS and CDR2 YFSETQ. CDR3 residues: CASSLASPTGNYGYTF. CDR3 sequence (DNA): TGCGCCAGCAGCTTGGCCTCACCCACGGGGAACTATGGCTACACCTTC.

This clonotype was detected a few times. The rearrangement links TRBV9 to TRBJ2-1; 7 nucleotides align to TRBD1. The CDR3 runs to 18 residues. Germline CDR1 and CDR2: SGDLS and YYNGEE. The trim removed 1 base at V and 9 bases at J, leaving 19 bases unmatched. CDR3 in amino acids: CASSVTQTQGSHSSEQFF. The CDR3 DNA reads TGTGCCAGCAGCGTAACCCAAACACAGGGGTCCCACTCCAGTGAGCAGTTCTTC.

This chain joins TRBV21-1 and TRBJ2-4; the table's D call, TRBD2, has no DNA check behind it. The J call is doubtful: the DNA matches TRBJ2-5 better. TRBV21-1 is noted as a pseudogene. CDR3 length equals 17 residues. The CDR3 reads CASSKARCRALVKTQYF. CDR3 nucleotides: TGTGCCAGCAGCAAAGCAAGGTGCAGGGCTCTAGTGAAGACCCAGTACTTC.

Only a few counts were recorded for this clonotype. The chain is built from TRBV3-1 and TRBJ2-7; maybe TRBD1 (6 bases). The ends were cut back, 3 bases at V and 0 bases at J, with 15 bases in the middle. The CDR3 consists of 16 residues. Germline lookup yields CDR1 LGHDT and CDR2 YNNKEL (reference sequence). The CDR3 here is CASSQGYRTVSYEQYF. CDR3 coding DNA: TGTGCCAGCAGCCAGGGATATAGGACAGTCTCCTACGAGCAGTACTTC.

The chain uses TRBV6-2 or TRBV6-3 and TRBJ2-3; D is tentatively TRBD1 or TRBD2 (5 bases each). Trimming pared 7 bases from V and 14 bases from J, leaving 22 bases between. In germline, CDR1 is MNHEY, CDR2 SVGEGT. The CDR3 length is 13 residues. The CDR3 DNA sequence: TGTGCCAGCAATTGGGGGATACACAGAGACGCGTATTTT. As protein: CASNWGIHRDAYF.